Below, one T cell receptor (beta chain) is given with its context. Antigen unknown. Researchers grouped second doses given at about 4 or about 12 weeks into one pool. Germline lookup yields CDR1 LGHNA and CDR2 YNFKEQ. After removal of 3 bases from V and 8 bases from J, the junction contained 13 bases not matched to a gene. This CDR3 has 17 residues. The sample comes from a study of T cell responses to AZD1222 COVID-19 vaccine. The table came from immunoSEQ multiplex PCR; TCRdb's copy has only in-frame clones and leaves some out. In the table there are some 120,000 clones, roughly 92% of which are singletons. General observations from the study: Reportedly, close to half of spike-specific TCRs are directed against unmutated variant regions.

The source of this sequence is an adult who received the AZD1222 COVID-19 vaccine. Sequenced here: peripheral blood, sampled 28 days after the second AZD1222 dose. The chain links TRBV4-2 to TRBJ2-6; 7 bases agree with TRBD1. Here the CDR3 reads CASSQGQPGQEPNVLTF. The CDR3 DNA is TGTGCCAGCAGCCAGGGTCAACCAGGACAGGAACCCAACGTCCTGACTTTC.